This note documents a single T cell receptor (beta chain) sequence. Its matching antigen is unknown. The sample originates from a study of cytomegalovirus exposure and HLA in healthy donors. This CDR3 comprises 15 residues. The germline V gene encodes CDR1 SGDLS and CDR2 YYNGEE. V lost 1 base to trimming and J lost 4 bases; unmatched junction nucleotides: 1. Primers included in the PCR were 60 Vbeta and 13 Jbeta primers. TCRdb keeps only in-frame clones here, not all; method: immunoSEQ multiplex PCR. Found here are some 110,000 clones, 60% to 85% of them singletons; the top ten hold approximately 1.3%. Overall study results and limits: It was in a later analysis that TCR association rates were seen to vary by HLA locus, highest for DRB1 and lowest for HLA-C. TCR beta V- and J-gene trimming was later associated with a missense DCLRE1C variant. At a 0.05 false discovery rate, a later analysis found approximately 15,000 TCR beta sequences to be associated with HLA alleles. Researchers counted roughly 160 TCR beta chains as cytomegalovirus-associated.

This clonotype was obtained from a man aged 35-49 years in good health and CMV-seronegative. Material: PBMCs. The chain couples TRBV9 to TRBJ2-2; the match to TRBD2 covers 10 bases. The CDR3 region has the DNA TGTGCCAGCAGCGTAAGCGGGAGGGTCACCGGGGAGCTGTTTTTT. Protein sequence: CASSVSGRVTGELFF.